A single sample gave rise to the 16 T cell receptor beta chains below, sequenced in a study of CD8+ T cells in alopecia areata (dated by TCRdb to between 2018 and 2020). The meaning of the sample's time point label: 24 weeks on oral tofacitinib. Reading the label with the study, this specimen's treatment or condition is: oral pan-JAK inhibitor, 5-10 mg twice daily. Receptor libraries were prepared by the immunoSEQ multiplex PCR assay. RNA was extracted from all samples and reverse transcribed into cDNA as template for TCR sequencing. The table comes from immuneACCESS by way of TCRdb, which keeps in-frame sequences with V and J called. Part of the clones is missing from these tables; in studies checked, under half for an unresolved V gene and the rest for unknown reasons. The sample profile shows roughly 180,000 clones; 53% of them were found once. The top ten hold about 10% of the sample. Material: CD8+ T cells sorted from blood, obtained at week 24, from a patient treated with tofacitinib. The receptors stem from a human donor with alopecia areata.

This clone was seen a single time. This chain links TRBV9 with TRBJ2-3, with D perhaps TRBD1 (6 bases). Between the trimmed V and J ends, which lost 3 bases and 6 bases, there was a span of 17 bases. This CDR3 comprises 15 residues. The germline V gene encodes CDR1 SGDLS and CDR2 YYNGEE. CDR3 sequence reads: CASSAQGKAGDTQYF. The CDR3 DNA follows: TGTGCCAGCAGCGCCCAGGGGAAGGCTGGTGATACGCAGTATTTT.

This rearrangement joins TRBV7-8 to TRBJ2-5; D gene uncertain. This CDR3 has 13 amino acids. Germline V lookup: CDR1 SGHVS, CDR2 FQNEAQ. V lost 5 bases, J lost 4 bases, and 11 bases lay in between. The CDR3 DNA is TGTGCCAGCAGCGTGGCCTCTCGAGAGACCCAGTACTTC. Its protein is CASSVASRETQYF.

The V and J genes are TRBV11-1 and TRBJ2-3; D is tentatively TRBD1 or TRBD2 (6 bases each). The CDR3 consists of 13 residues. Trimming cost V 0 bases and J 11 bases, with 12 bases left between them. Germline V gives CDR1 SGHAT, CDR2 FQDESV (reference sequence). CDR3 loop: CASSLAGGRVQYF. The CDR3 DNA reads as TGTGCCAGCAGCTTAGCGGGGGGCCGCGTGCAGTATTTT.

This chain's CDR3 is CASSLGPADTQYF. The CDR3 region has the DNA TGTGCCAGCAGCTTAGGCCCGGCAGATACGCAGTATTTT. The chain combines TRBV7-7 with TRBJ2-3; D uncertain. The V gene's germline CDR1 is SSHAT and CDR2 FNYEAQ (reference sequence). Trimming shortened V by 1 base and J by 4 bases, and 6 bases separated the two germline ends. CDR3 length: 13 amino acids. Full variable domain (outside the CDR3, taken from reference TRBV7-7 and TRBJ2-3): GAGVSQSPRYKVTKRGQDVTLRCDPISSHATLYWYQQALGQGPEFLTYFNYEAQPDKSGLPSDRFSAERPEGSISTLTIQRTEQRDSAMYRCASSLGPADTQYFGPGTRLTVL.

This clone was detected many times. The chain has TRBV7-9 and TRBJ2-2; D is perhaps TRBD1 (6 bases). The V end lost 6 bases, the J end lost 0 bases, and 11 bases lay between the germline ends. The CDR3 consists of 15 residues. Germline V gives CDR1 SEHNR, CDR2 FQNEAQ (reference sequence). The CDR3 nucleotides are TGTGCCAGCAGGGGGGCGGAGACGAACACCGGGGAGCTGTTTTTT. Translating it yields CASRGAETNTGELFF.

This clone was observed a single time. CDR3 sequence reads: CASSVGGGPNSPLHF. The CDR3 nucleotides are TGTGCCAGCAGCGTAGGGGGAGGACCCAATTCACCCCTCCACTTT. The chain carries TRBV9 and TRBJ1-6; D not resolved. The germline V gene has CDR1 SGDLS and CDR2 YYNGEE. This CDR3 comprises 15 residues. Trimming removed 0 bases at V and 7 bases at J, with 11 bases between.

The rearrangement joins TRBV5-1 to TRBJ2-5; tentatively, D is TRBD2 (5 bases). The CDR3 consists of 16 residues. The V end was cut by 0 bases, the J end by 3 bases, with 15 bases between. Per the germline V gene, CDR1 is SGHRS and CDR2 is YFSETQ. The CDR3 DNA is TGCGCCAGCAGCTTGGGGGCTAACACCGGGGAAGAGACCCAGTACTTC. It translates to CASSLGANTGEETQYF.

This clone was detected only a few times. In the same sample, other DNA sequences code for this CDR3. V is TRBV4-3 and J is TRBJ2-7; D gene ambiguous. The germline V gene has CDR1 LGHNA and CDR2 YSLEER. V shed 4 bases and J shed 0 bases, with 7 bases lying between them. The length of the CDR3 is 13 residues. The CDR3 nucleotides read TGCGCCAGCAGCCCTGGGGTCTCCTACGAGCAGTACTTC. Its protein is CASSPGVSYEQYF.

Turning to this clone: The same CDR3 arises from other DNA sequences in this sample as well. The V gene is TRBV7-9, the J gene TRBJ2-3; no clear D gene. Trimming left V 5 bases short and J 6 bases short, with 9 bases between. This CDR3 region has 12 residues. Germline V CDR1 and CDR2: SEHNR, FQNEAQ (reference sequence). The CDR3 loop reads CASSLGRDTQYF. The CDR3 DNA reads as TGTGCCAGCAGCCTCGGACGGGATACGCAGTATTTT.

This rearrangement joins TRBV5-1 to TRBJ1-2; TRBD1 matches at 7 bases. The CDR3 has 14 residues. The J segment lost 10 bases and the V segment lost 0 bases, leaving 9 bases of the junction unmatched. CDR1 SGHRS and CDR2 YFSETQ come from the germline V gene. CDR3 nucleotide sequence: TGCGCCAGCAGCTTGGATGGGACAGCGGAAAACTACACCTTC. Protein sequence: CASSLDGTAENYTF.

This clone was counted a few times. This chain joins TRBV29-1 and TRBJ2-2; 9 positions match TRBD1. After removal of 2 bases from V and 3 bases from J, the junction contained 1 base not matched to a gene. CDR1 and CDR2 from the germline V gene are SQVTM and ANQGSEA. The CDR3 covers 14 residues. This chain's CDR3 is CSVETGGYTGELFF. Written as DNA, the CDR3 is TGCAGCGTTGAAACAGGGGGCTACACCGGGGAGCTGTTTTTT.

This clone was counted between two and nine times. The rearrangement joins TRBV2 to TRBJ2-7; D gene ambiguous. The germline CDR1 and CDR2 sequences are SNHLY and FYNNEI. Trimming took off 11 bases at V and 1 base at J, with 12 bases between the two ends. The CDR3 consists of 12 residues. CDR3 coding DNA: TGTGCCTATCGGACGGGTTCCTACGAGCAGTACTTC. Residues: CAYRTGSYEQYF.

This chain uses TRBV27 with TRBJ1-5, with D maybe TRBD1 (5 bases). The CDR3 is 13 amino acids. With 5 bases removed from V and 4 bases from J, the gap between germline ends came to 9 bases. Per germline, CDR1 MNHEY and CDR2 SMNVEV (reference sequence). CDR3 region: CASSRGRNQPQHF. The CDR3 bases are TGTGCCAGCAGTCGGGGGAGGAATCAGCCCCAGCATTTT.

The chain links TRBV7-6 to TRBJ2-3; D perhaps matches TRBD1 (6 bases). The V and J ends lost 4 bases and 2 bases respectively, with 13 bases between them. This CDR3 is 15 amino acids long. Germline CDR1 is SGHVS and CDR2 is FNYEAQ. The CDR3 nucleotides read TGTGCCAGCAGCTCCCTAGGGGGATTCACAGATACGCAGTATTTT. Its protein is CASSSLGGFTDTQYF. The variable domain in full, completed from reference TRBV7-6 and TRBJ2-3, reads GAGVSQSPRYKVTKRGQDVALRCDPISGHVSLYWYRQALGQGPEFLTYFNYEAQQDKSGLPNDRFSAERPEGSISTLTIQRTEQRDSAMYRCASSSLGGFTDTQYFGPGTRLTVL.

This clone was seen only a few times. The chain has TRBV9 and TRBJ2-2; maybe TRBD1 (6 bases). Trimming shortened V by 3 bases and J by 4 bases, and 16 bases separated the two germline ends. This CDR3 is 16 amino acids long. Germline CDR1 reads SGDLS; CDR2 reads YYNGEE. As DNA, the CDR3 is TGTGCCAGCAGCGCTCCCACAGGGAGACGCACCGGGGAGCTGTTTTTT. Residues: CASSAPTGRRTGELFF.

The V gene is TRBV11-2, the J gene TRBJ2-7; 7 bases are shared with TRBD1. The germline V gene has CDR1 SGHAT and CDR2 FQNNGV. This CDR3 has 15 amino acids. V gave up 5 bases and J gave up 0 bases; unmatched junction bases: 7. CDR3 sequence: CASSPPTGHSYEQYF. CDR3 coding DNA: TGTGCCAGCAGCCCCCCGACAGGGCACTCCTACGAGCAGTACTTC.